A selection of T cell receptor beta chains follows, all from one sample in a study of memory CD4+ T cells and cytomegalovirus serostatus. Sequencing was performed with immunoSEQ multiplex PCR; in TCRdb, only in-frame clones are kept and a portion is missing. The data show approximately 44,000 clones, less than 80% seen once. The specimen was memory CD4+ T cells from blood. Receptors were obtained from an adult in good health and CMV-seronegative. Each CDR3 is given with its conserved first and last residue. D genes are given only for firm matches. Size tells how often a clone was seen (once, few, many) or the class of an expanded clone, and some rows leave it out.

CDR3nt	CDR3aa	abundance	j_gene	d_gene	len	v_gene
TGTGCCAGCAGCCAGCAGGGTGTCGCCTTGAACACTGAAGCTTTCTTT	CASSQQGVALNTEAFF	NA	TRBJ1-1	NA	16	TRBV14
TGTGCCAGCTCACCACCCCGTGGTAGCGGGAGGGTGACAGAGACCCAGTACTTC	CASSPPRGSGRVTETQYF	NA	TRBJ2-5	TRBD2	18	TRBV18
TGTGCCAGCAGAAGGGACGTTTCTGGAGAGACCCAGTACTTC	CASRRDVSGETQYF	NA	TRBJ2-5	NA	14	TRBV7-2
TGTGCCAGCAGCACTACCTACGAGCAGTACTTC	CASSTTYEQYF	NA	TRBJ2-7	NA	11	TRBV7-8
TGTGCCAGCAGCTCAAGACAGGGTGCAACTAATGAAAAACTGTTTTTT	CASSSRQGATNEKLFF	NA	TRBJ1-4	TRBD1	16	TRBV7-9
TGTGCCAGTAGCCCTTCCGGGGTCGACCTTAGCAATCAGCCCCAGCATTTT	CASSPSGVDLSNQPQHF	NA	TRBJ1-5	NA	17	TRBV19
TGTGCCAGCAGAGTACAGGGGGCAGATACGCAGTATTTT	CASRVQGADTQYF	NA	TRBJ2-3	TRBD1	13	TRBV5-5
TGTGCCAGCAGCGAGACAGGGTCAGGTGGCTACACCTTC	CASSETGSGGYTF	few	TRBJ1-2	TRBD1	13	TRBV7-2
TGTGCCAGCAGTTTACCCAGGACAGATCCTCGCGGGAGGACTAAAAGAGATACGCAGTATTTT	CASSLPRTDPRGRTKRDTQYF	NA	TRBJ2-3	TRBD2	21	TRBV28
TGTGCCACCAGCAGCGATGGGGGGGGGTATCAGCCCCAGCATTTT	CATSSDGGGYQPQHF	NA	TRBJ1-5	NA	15	TRBV15
TGTGCCTGGAGGTGGGGTGAAAAACTGTTTTTT	CAWRWGEKLFF	NA	TRBJ1-4	NA	11	TRBV30
TGCGCCAGCAGCCCCTCCTACGGGTACGAGCAGTACTTC	CASSPSYGYEQYF	NA	TRBJ2-7	NA	13	TRBV4-3
TGTGCCAGCAGATCGACTAGCACAGATACGCAGTATTTT	CASRSTSTDTQYF	NA	TRBJ2-3	NA	13	TRBV5-8
TGTGCCAGCAGTACGACAGGGAAATCCTACGAGCAGTACTTC	CASSTTGKSYEQYF	NA	TRBJ2-7	TRBD1	14	TRBV28
TGTGCCAGCAGTTACTCCCAGGAATACACCGGGGAGCTGTTTTTT	CASSYSQEYTGELFF	NA	TRBJ2-2	NA	15	TRBV6-6
TGTGCCACCGCGGGGGTCGGTTATGAAAAACTGTTTTTT	CATAGVGYEKLFF	NA	TRBJ1-4	NA	13	TRBV19
TGTGCCAGCAGCGGGTGGGACACCGGGGAGCTGTTTTTT	CASSGWDTGELFF	NA	TRBJ2-2	NA	13	TRBV5-8
TGTGCCAGCAGCGTAGGAGGTGAGACCCAGTACTTC	CASSVGGETQYF	NA	TRBJ2-5	NA	12	TRBV11-2
TGTGCCAGCAGTTTGGGAGATACGCAGTATTTT	CASSLGDTQYF	NA	TRBJ2-3	NA	11	TRBV6-6
TGCGCCAGCAGCCAAACTAGTAGCGGGAGGTCTTGGGAGACCCAGTACTTC	CASSQTSSGRSWETQYF	NA	TRBJ2-5	TRBD2	17	TRBV4-3
TGTGCCAGCTCACCAGGAGCGGGAGCGGGAGATACGCAGTATTTT	CASSPGAGAGDTQYF	NA	TRBJ2-3	TRBD2	15	TRBV18
TGTGCCAGCAGGATACAGGGAGTTTCCTACGAGCAGTACTTC	CASRIQGVSYEQYF	NA	TRBJ2-7	NA	14	TRBV5-6
TGTGCCAGCAGGGAGTACAATGAGCAGTTCTTC	CASREYNEQFF	once	TRBJ2-1	NA	11	TRBV2
TGTGCCAGCTCCCTGAATGGGGGACTTAACAATCAGCCCCAGCATTTT	CASSLNGGLNNQPQHF	NA	TRBJ1-5	NA	16	TRBV18
TGTGCCAGCAGTTTTAGAGTCAGCTCCTACGAGCAGTACTTC	CASSFRVSSYEQYF	few	TRBJ2-7	NA	14	TRBV28
TGTGCCAGCAGTTTGCTGGGAGGGGACACTGAAGCTTTCTTT	CASSLLGGDTEAFF	NA	TRBJ1-1	NA	14	TRBV28
TGTGCCAGTAGTATCAAAGGACAGGGCCGGAGAGGGACTGAAGCTTTCTTT	CASSIKGQGRRGTEAFF	NA	TRBJ1-1	TRBD1	17	TRBV19
TGTGCCACCAGCAGAGAGAAGGGTTTAACCTACGAGCAGTACTTC	CATSREKGLTYEQYF	once	TRBJ2-7	NA	15	TRBV15
TGTGCCAGCCGGGGAGAAGACACCGGGGAGCTGTTTTTT	CASRGEDTGELFF	NA	TRBJ2-2	NA	13	TRBV2
TGTGCCAGCAGTTTATATATCCAGGGAATCAATGAGCAGTTCTTC	CASSLYIQGINEQFF	NA	TRBJ2-1	NA	15	TRBV27
TGTGCCAGCAGCTTGGGGGCGGGACAGAATCTCTACAATGAGCAGTTCTTC	CASSLGAGQNLYNEQFF	NA	TRBJ2-1	NA	17	TRBV5-6
TGCGCCAGCAGGGGTCGGCAGGGGAGATGGAAAAAGACCCAGTACTTC	CASRGRQGRWKKTQYF	NA	TRBJ2-5	NA	16	TRBV10-1
TGCGCCAGCAGCCAACTCTACAGTGGCAATCAGCCCCAGCATTTT	CASSQLYSGNQPQHF	NA	TRBJ1-5	NA	15	TRBV4-1
TGTGCCAGCAGCGGTAGAATCAACTATGGCTACACCTTC	CASSGRINYGYTF	NA	TRBJ1-2	NA	13	TRBV7-9
TGTGCCAGCAGCTTGGGATACAGGGGGGGTCACTATGGCTACACCTTC	CASSLGYRGGHYGYTF	NA	TRBJ1-2	TRBD1	16	TRBV5-6
TGTGCCAGCGTACAGGGGGTCAATCAGCCCCAGCATTTT	CASVQGVNQPQHF	NA	TRBJ1-5	TRBD1	13	TRBV6-5
TGTGCCAGCCGGGGGAGAGATACGCAGTATTTT	CASRGRDTQYF	NA	TRBJ2-3	NA	11	TRBV19
TGTGCCAGCAGCCCCCGGGTCTCGGAGAGGGTGTACTTC	CASSPRVSERVYF	once	TRBJ2-5	NA	13	TRBV7-2
TGTGCCAGCAGTGAATCGTGGGGGTCCTACAATGAGCAGTTCTTC	CASSESWGSYNEQFF	NA	TRBJ2-1	NA	15	TRBV6-1
TGTGCCAGCAGAGGGCAGGGGACCTACGAGCAGTACTTC	CASRGQGTYEQYF	NA	TRBJ2-7	NA	13	TRBV28
TGTGCCAGCAGCTTAGCCCCTAGAAGGGAGCAAGGTCAGCCCCAGCATTTT	CASSLAPRREQGQPQHF	few	TRBJ1-5	NA	17	TRBV11-2